These 23 T cell receptor beta chains were all obtained from the same sample, sequenced in a study of T cells in Graves' hyperthyroidism and ophthalmopathy. There were TCR beta CDR3 regions amplified from RNA transcripts. In the first-round RT-PCR of the TCR CDR3, the HTBI primer set was used. One entry per CDR3 protein, called by TCRdb with MiXCR from the multiplex PCR reads. This sample has a few hundred thousand distinct CDR3 sequences, with about 17% found just once. The specimen was blood. Receptors were obtained from a man aged 35 to 55 with Graves' hyperthyroidism.

DNA of the CDR3: TGCGCCAGCAGCCGGGACAGGACTGAAGCTTTCTTT. Protein product: CASSRDRTEAFF. The chain employs TRBV4-3 and TRBJ1-1; 8 positions match TRBD1. There are 12 residues in the CDR3. Germline trimming cut 4 bases from V and 5 bases from J; bases unmatched to any gene: 0. The V gene's germline CDR1 is LGHNA and CDR2 YSLEER.

Ten or more counts support this clonotype. The J gene is TRBJ2-7, the V gene TRBV5-1; perhaps D is TRBD1 or TRBD2 (5 bases each). CDR3 length equals 15 residues. Trimming took 0 bases from V and 0 from J, leaving 10 bases between them. Germline assignment: CDR1 SGHRS and CDR2 YFSETQ. The CDR3: CASSLDPGTSYEQYF. The CDR3 bases are TGCGCCAGCAGCTTGGACCCGGGGACCTCCTACGAGCAGTACTTC.

This clonotype showed up many times. V is TRBV28 and J is TRBJ2-1, with 11 nucleotides matching TRBD2. The CDR3 has 15 residues. Germline assignment: CDR1 MDHEN and CDR2 SYDVKM. V shed 3 bases, J shed 9 bases, and the junction held 7 bases outside the gene matches. CDR3 bases: TGTGCCAGCAGTTTCTCCCTAGCGGGGGGCTTTGAGCAGTTCTTC. Translated, it gives CASSFSLAGGFEQFF.

This clonotype has only a few counts. The chain links TRBV5-6 to TRBJ2-7; no clear D gene. The ends were cut back, 3 bases at V and 3 bases at J, with 16 bases in the middle. Germline V lookup: CDR1 SGHDT, CDR2 YYEEEE. This CDR3 is built from 15 residues. The CDR3 DNA follows: TGTGCCAGCAGCTCCATGCGCATGACGAGCTACGAGCAGTACTTC. Amino acid sequence: CASSSMRMTSYEQYF. Full variable domain (remainder filled in from reference TRBV5-6 and TRBJ2-7): DAGVTQSPTHLIKTRGQQVTLRCSPKSGHDTVSWYQQALGQGPQFIFQYYEEEERQRGNFPDRFSGHQFPNYSSELNVNALLLGDSALYLCASSSMRMTSYEQYFGPGTRLTVT.

The J gene is TRBJ1-5, the V gene TRBV7-3; D unresolved. CDR1 SGHTA and CDR2 FQGTGA come from the germline V gene. V was clipped by 1 base and J by 5 bases, with 6 bases between them. The CDR3 consists of 13 residues. DNA of the CDR3: TGTGCCAGCAGCTTAAGCACCGATCAGCCCCAGCATTTT. Protein product: CASSLSTDQPQHF.

This clonotype was counted once. V and J are TRBV6-2 or TRBV6-3 and TRBJ1-3; TRBD1 matches 7 bases. Germline CDR1 MNHEY, CDR2 SVGEGT. This CDR3 is 16 amino acids long. J lost 0 bases, V lost 0 bases, and 2 bases had no gene match. CDR3 amino acids: CASSYSGTASGNTIYF. The CDR3 nucleotides read TGTGCCAGCAGTTACTCAGGGACAGCCTCTGGAAACACCATATATTTT.

This clonotype appeared many times. The chain combines TRBV5-1 with TRBJ2-7; D gene unclear. V lost 0 bases and J lost 4, with 14 bases in between. This CDR3 comprises 15 residues. Germline V gene sequence: CDR1 SGHRS, CDR2 YFSETQ. The DNA of the CDR3 is TGCGCCAGCAGCTTGGGTGGGGTGCGAGGATACGAGCAGTACTTC. As protein: CASSLGGVRGYEQYF.

The V gene is TRBV20-1, the J gene TRBJ2-7; D gene ambiguous. CDR1 is DFQATT and CDR2 is SNEGSKA in the germline V gene (reference sequence). The V and J ends lost 3 bases and 6 bases respectively, with 9 bases between them. This CDR3 spans 11 amino acids. DNA for the CDR3: TGCAGTGCTAGTAATGTGCGCGAGCAGTACTTC. Protein sequence: CSASNVREQYF.

The chain couples TRBV6-7 to TRBJ1-4; unclear D gene. TRBV6-7 is treated as an ORF (open reading frame) with a function not yet certain. With 11 bases removed from V and 0 bases from J, the gap between germline ends came to 10 bases. This CDR3 contains 13 residues. DNA for the CDR3: TGTGCCCACCAGGAGTCAACTAATGAAAAACTGTTTTTT. It yields the protein CAHQESTNEKLFF.

The chain is built from TRBV5-4 and TRBJ2-1; no reliable D call. The germline V and J ends were trimmed by 1 base and 2 bases, with 10 bases remaining between them. Germline assignment: CDR1 SGHNT and CDR2 YYREEE (reference sequence). The CDR3 length is 15 residues. The CDR3 sequence is CASSLLGRAYNEQFF. Here the CDR3 DNA reads TGTGCCAGCAGCTTGTTAGGCAGAGCCTACAATGAGCAGTTCTTC. The variable domain in full, completed from reference TRBV5-4 and TRBJ2-1, reads ETGVTQSPTHLIKTRGQQVTLRCSSQSGHNTVSWYQQALGQGPQFIFQYYREEENGRGNFPPRFSGLQFPNYSSELNVNALELDDSALYLCASSLLGRAYNEQFFGPGTRLTVL.

CDR3 region: CSARPGGVDAWANVLTF. The CDR3 region has the DNA TGCAGTGCTAGACCGGGGGGGGTCGATGCTTGGGCCAACGTCCTGACTTTC. The chain couples TRBV20-1 to TRBJ2-6, with 8 bases fitting TRBD2. J lost 5 bases, V lost 2 bases, and 11 bases had no gene match. Germline values: CDR1 DFQATT, CDR2 SNEGSKA (reference sequence). The CDR3 extends over 17 amino acids.

The chain couples TRBV5-1 to TRBJ1-3; D gene ambiguous. Germline values: CDR1 SGHRS, CDR2 YFSETQ. There are 15 residues in the CDR3. The V and J ends lost 3 bases and 3 bases respectively, with 13 bases between them. The CDR3 here is CASSSQPGIGNTIYF. CDR3 DNA sequence: TGCGCCAGCAGCTCCCAGCCGGGGATTGGAAACACCATATATTTT.

The chain recombines TRBV6-2 or TRBV6-3 with TRBJ2-7, with D unresolved. Trimming removed 5 bases at V and 2 bases at J, with 13 bases between. The CDR3 is 14 amino acids. In germline, CDR1 is MNHEY, CDR2 SVGEGT. The chain's CDR3 is CASSERTVAYEQYF. In nucleotides, the CDR3 is TGTGCCAGCAGTGAAAGGACGGTAGCCTACGAGCAGTACTTC.

This clonotype was picked up many times. The V and J genes are TRBV2 and TRBJ1-5; tentative D call: TRBD1 (6 bases). Trimming pared 4 bases from V and 1 base from J, leaving 14 bases between. CDR3 length: 16 amino acids. The germline gives CDR1 SNHLY, CDR2 FYNNEI. For the CDR3, the DNA is TGTGCCAGCAGTGCCTTGCGGACAGCAAGCAATCAGCCCCAGCATTTT. Translated, it gives CASSALRTASNQPQHF.

This clonotype came up many times. This sequence joins TRBV28 and TRBJ1-4; D ambiguous. V gave up 3 bases and J gave up 4 bases, with 15 bases separating them. Germline lookup yields CDR1 MDHEN and CDR2 SYDVKM. The CDR3 loop spans 16 amino acids. The CDR3 is CASSFQSAGRNEKLFF. CDR3 sequence (DNA): TGTGCCAGCAGTTTTCAGTCGGCCGGACGTAATGAAAAACTGTTTTTT.

J is TRBJ2-3 and V is TRBV12-3 or TRBV12-4; unclear D gene. The ends were cut back, 7 bases at V and 4 bases at J, with 12 bases in the middle. This CDR3 has 13 residues. CDR3 coding DNA: TGTGCCAGCACCTCCGGTTGGGCAGATACGCAGTATTTT. This translates into CASTSGWADTQYF.

This clonotype has a count of ten or more. This chain uses TRBV20-1 with TRBJ1-1; possibly TRBD1 for D (6 bases). The germline gives CDR1 DFQATT, CDR2 SNEGSKA (reference sequence). The CDR3 loop spans 15 amino acids. V shed 0 bases and J shed 3 bases, with 14 bases lying between them. This CDR3 is CSAREGGTGYTEAFF. The CDR3 DNA reads as TGCAGTGCTAGAGAAGGGGGAACAGGGTACACTGAAGCTTTCTTT.

The rearrangement links TRBV7-2 to TRBJ2-1, with 10 bases aligning to TRBD1. Per the germline V gene, CDR1 is SGHTA and CDR2 is FQGNSA. The CDR3 has 16 amino acids. With 5 bases clipped from V and 8 bases from J, the junction kept 12 bases outside the gene matches. This chain's CDR3 is CASSPRRGDRGDEQFF. The CDR3 region has the DNA TGTGCCAGCAGCCCCCGAAGAGGGGACAGGGGTGATGAGCAGTTCTTC.

This clonotype appeared many times. This chain links TRBV11-3 with TRBJ2-7; 9 bases are shared with TRBD1. From germline, CDR1 is SGHNT and CDR2 YENEEA. This CDR3 contains 16 residues. Trimming cost V 1 base and J 4 bases; bases outside gene matches: 8. The chain's CDR3 is CASSLGGTGRMYEQYF. The CDR3 DNA is TGTGCCAGCAGCTTAGGCGGGACAGGGAGGATGTACGAGCAGTACTTC.

This clonotype was detected many times. The V call is TRBV2, the J call TRBJ2-7; D is perhaps TRBD1 or TRBD2 (6 bases each). CDR1 and CDR2 (germline): SNHLY, FYNNEI. The CDR3 is 15 amino acids. Deletions cut 2 bases from V and 5 bases from J, with 16 bases between. The CDR3 region has the DNA TGTGCCAGCAGTGAATCCGGGGCCGGGGGCGACGAGCAGTACTTC. It translates to CASSESGAGGDEQYF.

In its sample, this clonotype was seen many times. This chain joins TRBV2 and TRBJ2-3; 10 nucleotides match TRBD1. V gave up 6 bases and J gave up 6 bases; unmatched junction bases: 0. Germline CDR1 reads SNHLY; CDR2 reads FYNNEI. The CDR3 spans 12 residues. CDR3 DNA sequence: TGTGCCAGCAGGGACAGGGGGGATACGCAGTATTTT. It encodes CASRDRGDTQYF.

CDR3 in amino acids: CASSRTISPDNEQFF. As DNA, the CDR3 is TGCGCCAGCAGCAGAACAATCTCCCCGGATAATGAGCAGTTCTTC. The chain couples TRBV5-1 to TRBJ2-1; unclear D gene. The germline gives CDR1 SGHRS, CDR2 YFSETQ. Trimming took off 4 bases at V and 7 bases at J, with 18 bases between the two ends. There are 15 residues in the CDR3.

Concerning this clonotype: At one of its ends the junction is not consistent with the germline gene, which may arise from a read error. The chain has TRBV14 and TRBJ1-1, with D perhaps matching TRBD1 (6 bases). There are 14 residues in the CDR3. The germline V gene has CDR1 SGHDN and CDR2 FVKESK. The CDR3 reads CASSHNWGDTGAFF. In nucleotides, the CDR3 is TGTGCCAGCAGCCATAATTGGGGGGACACTGGAGCTTTCTTT.